This TCR beta chain was observed in a study of control samples from healthy donors and cancer patients. Clones were read by immunoSEQ multiplex PCR, and TCRdb kept only the in-frame ones, dropping some. The repertoire holds around 190,000 clones, with 90% as singletons. Germline assignment: CDR1 MNHEY and CDR2 SMNVEV (reference sequence). The length of the CDR3 is 17 residues. After removal of 2 bases from V and 10 bases from J, the junction contained 10 bases not matched to a gene. This chain connects TRBV27 to TRBJ2-1; 14 bases fit TRBD2. Material: blood. This receptor was obtained from a woman between 45 and 60 years old in good health. The chain's CDR3 is CASSLPGTSGRSEEQFF. The CDR3 region has the DNA TGTGCCAGCAGTTTACCCGGGACTAGCGGGAGAAGCGAGGAGCAGTTCTTC.